This passage covers 11 T cell receptor beta chains from one sample sequenced in a study of beta chain features in type 1 diabetes. The investigators reverse transcribed all of the isolated RNA, so they sequenced expressed TCRB transcripts. Assay: immunoSEQ multiplex PCR; the TCRdb copy retains only in-frame clones and omits some. The sample gives about 900,000 clones, roughly a sixth of which show up once; about 0.02% is in the top ten. The material sequenced was naive CD4+ T cells from blood. The origin of the receptors is a woman aged 18-35 years in good health.

This clone has a handful of counts. The chain couples TRBV23-1 to TRBJ2-1; 7 positions agree with TRBD2. TRBV23-1 is an open reading frame whose function is uncertain. The CDR3 is 18 amino acids. V dropped 1 base and J dropped 5; count of bases not matched to a gene: 14. The CDR3 DNA is TGCGCCAGCAGTCAATGCGCTAGCGGACCTTCCTCAGACAATGAGCAGTTCTTC. Translated: CASSQCASGPSSDNEQFF.

V is TRBV11-2 and J is TRBJ2-7; 7 positions match TRBD1. This CDR3 contains 15 residues. Trimming removed 3 bases from V and 1 base from J; junction bases left unmatched: 6. Germline CDR1 is SGHAT and CDR2 is FQNNGV. CDR3 loop: CASSFVADRSYEQYF. CDR3 DNA: TGTGCCAGCAGCTTCGTGGCGGACAGGTCCTACGAGCAGTACTTC.

This clone was seen only a few times. The chain links TRBV7-2 to TRBJ2-3; 7 bases align to TRBD1. Per the germline V gene, CDR1 is SGHTA and CDR2 is FQGNSA. The CDR3 runs 16 residues. The V segment lost 4 bases and the J segment 6 bases; nucleotides outside the gene matches: 13. The chain's CDR3 is CASSSRGGATGDTQYF. The CDR3 region has the DNA TGTGCCAGCAGCTCAAGAGGGGGCGCGACCGGGGATACGCAGTATTTT. The complete variable domain, with remaining parts taken from reference TRBV7-2 and TRBJ2-3, reads GAGVSQSPSNKVTEKGKDVELRCDPISGHTALYWYRQSLGQGLEFLIYFQGNSAPDKSGLPSDRFSAERTGGSVSTLTIQRTQQEDSAVYLCASSSRGGATGDTQYFGPGTRLTVL.

The V gene is TRBV18, the J gene TRBJ1-1, with a tentative D call TRBD1 (5 bases). Germline V gene sequence: CDR1 KGHSH, CDR2 LQKENI. Trimming took 2 bases from V and 2 from J, leaving 9 bases between them. The CDR3 spans 14 residues. The CDR3: CASSPTDRNTEAFF. The CDR3 DNA reads as TGTGCCAGCTCACCAACCGACAGAAACACTGAAGCTTTCTTT.

A few counts support this clone. The chain has TRBV5-4 and TRBJ2-1; 7 nucleotides match TRBD2. This CDR3 is 14 amino acids long. The germline V gene encodes CDR1 SGHNT and CDR2 YYREEE (reference sequence). J lost 7 bases, V lost 0 bases, and 4 bases had no gene match. CDR3 DNA: TGTGCCAGCAGCTTGGGCGGGAGTCGTAATGAGCAGTTCTTC. Protein product: CASSLGGSRNEQFF.

The chain is built from TRBV2 and TRBJ2-1; no clear D gene. V was shortened by 1 base and J by 8 bases, with 12 bases between the two germline ends. Germline CDR1 SNHLY, CDR2 FYNNEI. The CDR3 runs to 14 residues. As DNA, the CDR3 is TGTGCCAGCAGTGAAGGTGTTGGATTGGATGAGCAGTTCTTC. As protein: CASSEGVGLDEQFF.

The chain combines TRBV10-3 with TRBJ2-5; D not certain. V was cut by 5 bases and J by 0 bases, with 7 bases left in between. Germline CDR1 ENHRY, CDR2 SYGVKD. The CDR3 runs to 13 residues. CDR3: CAISPGDQETQYF. For the CDR3, the DNA is TGTGCCATCAGTCCCGGAGACCAAGAGACCCAGTACTTC.

There are a few counts of this clone. This rearrangement joins TRBV2 to TRBJ2-7, with 11 positions matching TRBD2. V lost 4 bases and J lost 0; bases outside the gene matches: 2. There are 15 residues in the CDR3. Germline V gene lookup returns CDR1 SNHLY and CDR2 FYNNEI. The CDR3 loop reads CASSALAGGSYEQYF. CDR3 DNA: TGTGCCAGCAGTGCCCTAGCGGGAGGCTCCTACGAGCAGTACTTC.

In its sample, this clone was seen a few times. J is TRBJ1-5 and V is TRBV4-2; TRBD1 aligns across 8 bases. Per the germline V gene, CDR1 is LGHNA and CDR2 is YNFKEQ. The CDR3 extends over 14 amino acids. J gave up 2 bases and V 5 bases, and 2 bases lay outside the gene matches. CDR3 loop: CASSETGGNQPQHF. In DNA form, the CDR3 reads TGTGCCAGCAGCGAGACAGGGGGCAATCAGCCCCAGCATTTT.

This clone was detected a few times. CDR3 in amino acids: CASSLDRPGRLEQYF. CDR3 DNA sequence: TGCGCCAGCAGCTTAGACAGGCCGGGCCGTCTCGAGCAGTACTTC. The gene calls are TRBV5-1 and TRBJ2-7; D might be TRBD1 (6 bases). Between the trimmed V and J ends, which lost 2 bases and 6 bases, there was a span of 18 bases. Germline lookup yields CDR1 SGHRS and CDR2 YFSETQ. This CDR3 is 15 amino acids long.

The gene calls are TRBV28 and TRBJ2-5; tentatively, D is TRBD1 (6 bases). From germline, CDR1 is MDHEN and CDR2 SYDVKM. V was clipped by 5 bases and J by 5 bases, with 21 bases between them. The CDR3 contains 16 residues. The CDR3 nucleotides are TGTGCCAGCAGTCCCCAGGACAGAGTCACGCGGGAGACCCAGTACTTC. Amino acid sequence: CASSPQDRVTRETQYF.